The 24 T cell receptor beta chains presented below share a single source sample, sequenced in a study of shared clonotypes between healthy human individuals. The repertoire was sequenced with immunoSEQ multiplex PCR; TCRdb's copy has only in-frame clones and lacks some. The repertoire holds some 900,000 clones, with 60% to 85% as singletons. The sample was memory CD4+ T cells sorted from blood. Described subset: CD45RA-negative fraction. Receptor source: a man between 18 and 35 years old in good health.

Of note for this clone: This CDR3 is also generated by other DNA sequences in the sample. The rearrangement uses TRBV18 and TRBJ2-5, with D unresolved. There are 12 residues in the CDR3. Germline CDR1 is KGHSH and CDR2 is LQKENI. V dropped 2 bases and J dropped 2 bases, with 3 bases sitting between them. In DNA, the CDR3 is TGTGCCAGCTCACCAGCTCAAGAGACCCAGTACTTC. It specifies CASSPAQETQYF. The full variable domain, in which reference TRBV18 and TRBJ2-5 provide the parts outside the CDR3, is NAGVMQNPRHLVRRRGQEARLRCSPMKGHSHVYWYRQLPEEGLKFMVYLQKENIIDESGMPKERFSAEFPKEGPSILRIQQVVRGDSAAYFCASSPAQETQYFGPGTRLLVL.

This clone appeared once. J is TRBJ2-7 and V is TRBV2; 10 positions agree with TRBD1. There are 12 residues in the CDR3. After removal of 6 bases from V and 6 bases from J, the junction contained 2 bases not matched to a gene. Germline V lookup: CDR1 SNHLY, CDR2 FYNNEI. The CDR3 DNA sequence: TGTGCCAGCAGGGGACAGGGGCCCGAGCAGTACTTC. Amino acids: CASRGQGPEQYF.

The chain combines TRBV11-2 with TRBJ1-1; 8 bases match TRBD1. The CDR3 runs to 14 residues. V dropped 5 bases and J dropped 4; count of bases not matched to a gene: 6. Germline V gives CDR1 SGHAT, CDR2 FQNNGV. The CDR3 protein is CASSRSTGGTEAFF. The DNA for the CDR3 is TGTGCCAGCAGCCGATCTACAGGGGGCACTGAAGCTTTCTTT.

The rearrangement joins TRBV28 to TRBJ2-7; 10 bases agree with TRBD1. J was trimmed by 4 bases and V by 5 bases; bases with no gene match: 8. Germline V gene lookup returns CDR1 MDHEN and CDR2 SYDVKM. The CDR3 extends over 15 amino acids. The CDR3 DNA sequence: TGTGCCAGCAGTCCCTCTGGGACAGGGGATTACGAGCAGTACTTC. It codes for CASSPSGTGDYEQYF.

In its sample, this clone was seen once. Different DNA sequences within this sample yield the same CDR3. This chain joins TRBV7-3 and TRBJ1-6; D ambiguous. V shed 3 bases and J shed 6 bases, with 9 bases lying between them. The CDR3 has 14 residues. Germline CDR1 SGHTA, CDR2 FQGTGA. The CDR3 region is CASSLAGGNSPLHF. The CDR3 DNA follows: TGTGCCAGCAGCTTGGCGGGAGGTAATTCACCCCTCCACTTT.

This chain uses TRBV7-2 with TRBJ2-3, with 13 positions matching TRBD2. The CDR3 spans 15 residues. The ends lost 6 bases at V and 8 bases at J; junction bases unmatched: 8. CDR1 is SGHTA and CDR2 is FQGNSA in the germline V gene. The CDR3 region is CASSPTSGRLGTQYF. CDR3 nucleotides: TGTGCCAGCAGTCCGACTAGCGGGAGGCTGGGTACGCAGTATTTT.

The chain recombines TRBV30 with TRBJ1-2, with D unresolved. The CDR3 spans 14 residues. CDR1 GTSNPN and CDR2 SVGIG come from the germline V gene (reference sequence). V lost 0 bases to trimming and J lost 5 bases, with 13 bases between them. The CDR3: CAWSVSRSGYGYTF. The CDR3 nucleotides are TGTGCCTGGAGTGTGTCCAGGTCTGGATATGGCTACACCTTC.

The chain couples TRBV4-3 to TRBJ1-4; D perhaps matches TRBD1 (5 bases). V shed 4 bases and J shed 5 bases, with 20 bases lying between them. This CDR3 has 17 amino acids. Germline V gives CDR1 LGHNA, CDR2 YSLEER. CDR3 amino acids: CASSRGTLKRANEKLFF. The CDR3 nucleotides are TGCGCCAGCAGCCGCGGGACTCTAAAAAGGGCCAATGAAAAACTGTTTTTT.

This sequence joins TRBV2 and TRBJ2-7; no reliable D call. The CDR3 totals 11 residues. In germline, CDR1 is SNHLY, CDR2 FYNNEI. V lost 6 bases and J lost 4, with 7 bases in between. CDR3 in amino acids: CASRAGYEQYF. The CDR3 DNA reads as TGTGCCAGCAGGGCCGGGTACGAGCAGTACTTC.

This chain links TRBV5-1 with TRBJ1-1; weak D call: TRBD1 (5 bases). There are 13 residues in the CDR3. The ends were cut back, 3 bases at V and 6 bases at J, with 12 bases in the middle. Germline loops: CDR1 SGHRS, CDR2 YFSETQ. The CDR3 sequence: CASSSSGGSEAFF. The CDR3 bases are TGCGCCAGCAGCTCAAGTGGGGGGTCTGAAGCTTTCTTT.

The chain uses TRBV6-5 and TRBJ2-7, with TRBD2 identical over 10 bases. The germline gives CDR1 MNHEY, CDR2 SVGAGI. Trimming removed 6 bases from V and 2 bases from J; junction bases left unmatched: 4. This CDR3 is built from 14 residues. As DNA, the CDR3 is TGTGCCAGCAGGATAGCGGGAGGCGCCTACGAGCAGTACTTC. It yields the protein CASRIAGGAYEQYF.

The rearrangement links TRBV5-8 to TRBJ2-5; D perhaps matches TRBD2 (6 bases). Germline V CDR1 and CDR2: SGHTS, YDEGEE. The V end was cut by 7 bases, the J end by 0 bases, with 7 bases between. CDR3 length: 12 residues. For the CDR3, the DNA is TGTGCCAGCGGGAGGTACCAAGAGACCCAGTACTTC. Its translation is CASGRYQETQYF.

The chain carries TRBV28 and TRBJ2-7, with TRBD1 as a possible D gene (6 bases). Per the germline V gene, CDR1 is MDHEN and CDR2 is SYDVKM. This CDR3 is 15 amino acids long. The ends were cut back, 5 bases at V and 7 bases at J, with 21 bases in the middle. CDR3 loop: CASSPRLNRAGEQYF. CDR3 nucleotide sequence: TGTGCCAGCAGTCCGAGGCTTAACAGGGCAGGGGAGCAGTACTTC.

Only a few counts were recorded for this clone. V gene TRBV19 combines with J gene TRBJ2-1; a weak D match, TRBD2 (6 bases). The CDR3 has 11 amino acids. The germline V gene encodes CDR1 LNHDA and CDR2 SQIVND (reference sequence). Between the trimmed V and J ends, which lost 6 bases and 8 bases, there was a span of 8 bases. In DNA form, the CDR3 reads TGTGCCAGTAGAGGAGGGTATGAGCAGTTCTTC. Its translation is CASRGGYEQFF. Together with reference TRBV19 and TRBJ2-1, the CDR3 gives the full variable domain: DGGITQSPKYLFRKEGQNVTLSCEQNLNHDAMYWYRQDPGQGLRLIYYSQIVNDFQKGDIAEGYSVSREKKESFPLTVTSAQKNPTAFYLCASRGGYEQFFGPGTRLTVL.

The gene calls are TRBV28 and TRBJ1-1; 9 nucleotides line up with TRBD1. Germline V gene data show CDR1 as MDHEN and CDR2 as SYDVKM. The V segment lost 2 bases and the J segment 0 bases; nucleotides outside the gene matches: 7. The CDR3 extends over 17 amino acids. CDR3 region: CASSLGWGTGLNTEAFF. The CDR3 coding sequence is TGTGCCAGCAGTTTAGGGTGGGGGACAGGGCTGAACACTGAAGCTTTCTTT.

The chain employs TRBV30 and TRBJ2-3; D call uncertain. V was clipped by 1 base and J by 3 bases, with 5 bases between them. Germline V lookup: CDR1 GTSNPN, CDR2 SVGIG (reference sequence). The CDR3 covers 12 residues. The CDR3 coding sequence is TGTGCCTGGAGTGCGAAGACAGATACGCAGTATTTT. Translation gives CAWSAKTDTQYF.

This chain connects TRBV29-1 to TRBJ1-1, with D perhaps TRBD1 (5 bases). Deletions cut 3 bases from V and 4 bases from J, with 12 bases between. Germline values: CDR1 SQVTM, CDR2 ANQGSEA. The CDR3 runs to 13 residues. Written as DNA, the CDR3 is TGCAGCGTTGAGGGGCAGGTCGGCACTGAAGCTTTCTTT. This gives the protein CSVEGQVGTEAFF.

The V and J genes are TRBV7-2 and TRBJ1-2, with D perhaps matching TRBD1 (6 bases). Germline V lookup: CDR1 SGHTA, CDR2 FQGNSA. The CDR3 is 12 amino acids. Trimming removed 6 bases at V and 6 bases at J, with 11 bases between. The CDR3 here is CASSLYRDGYTF. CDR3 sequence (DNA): TGTGCCAGCAGTTTATACAGGGATGGCTACACCTTC.

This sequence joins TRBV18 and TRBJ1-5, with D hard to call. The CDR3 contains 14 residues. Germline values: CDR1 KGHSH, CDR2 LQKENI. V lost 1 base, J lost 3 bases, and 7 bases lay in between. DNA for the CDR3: TGTGCCAGCTCACCACGTCCCGACAATCAGCCCCAGCATTTT. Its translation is CASSPRPDNQPQHF.

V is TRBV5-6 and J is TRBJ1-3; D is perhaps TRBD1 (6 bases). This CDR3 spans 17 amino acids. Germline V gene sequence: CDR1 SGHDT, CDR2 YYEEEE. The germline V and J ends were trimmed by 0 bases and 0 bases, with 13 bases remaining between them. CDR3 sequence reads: CASSLGWGQSSGNTIYF. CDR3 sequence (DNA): TGTGCCAGCAGCTTGGGTTGGGGACAAAGCTCTGGAAACACCATATATTTT.

The CDR3 region is CASSWDGQLYEQYF. Here the CDR3 DNA reads TGTGCCAGCAGCTGGGACGGGCAGCTCTACGAGCAGTACTTC. This chain links TRBV5-6 with TRBJ2-7, with D possibly called TRBD1 or TRBD2 (5 bases each). The CDR3 is 14 amino acids. CDR1 is SGHDT and CDR2 is YYEEEE in the germline V gene. The V end was cut by 3 bases, the J end by 3 bases, with 13 bases between.

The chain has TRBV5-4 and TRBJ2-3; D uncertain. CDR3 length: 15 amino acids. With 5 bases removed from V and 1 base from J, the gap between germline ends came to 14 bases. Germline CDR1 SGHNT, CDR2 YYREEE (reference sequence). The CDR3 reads CASSKQTSRTDTQYF. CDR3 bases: TGTGCCAGCAGTAAACAAACAAGTCGCACAGATACGCAGTATTTT. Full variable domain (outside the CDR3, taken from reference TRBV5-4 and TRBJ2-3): ETGVTQSPTHLIKTRGQQVTLRCSSQSGHNTVSWYQQALGQGPQFIFQYYREEENGRGNFPPRFSGLQFPNYSSELNVNALELDDSALYLCASSKQTSRTDTQYFGPGTRLTVL.

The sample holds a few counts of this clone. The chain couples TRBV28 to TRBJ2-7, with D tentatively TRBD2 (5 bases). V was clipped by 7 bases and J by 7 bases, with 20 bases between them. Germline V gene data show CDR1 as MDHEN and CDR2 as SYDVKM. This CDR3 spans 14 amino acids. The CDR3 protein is CASNFGLNLGEQYF. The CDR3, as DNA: TGTGCCAGCAATTTCGGACTTAACTTGGGGGAGCAGTACTTC.

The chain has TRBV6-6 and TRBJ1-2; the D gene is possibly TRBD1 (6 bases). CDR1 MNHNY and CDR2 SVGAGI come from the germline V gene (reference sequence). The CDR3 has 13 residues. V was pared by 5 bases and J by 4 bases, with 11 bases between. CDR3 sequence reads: CASSISRGYGYTF. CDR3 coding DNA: TGTGCCAGCAGTATCAGCAGGGGCTATGGCTACACCTTC.